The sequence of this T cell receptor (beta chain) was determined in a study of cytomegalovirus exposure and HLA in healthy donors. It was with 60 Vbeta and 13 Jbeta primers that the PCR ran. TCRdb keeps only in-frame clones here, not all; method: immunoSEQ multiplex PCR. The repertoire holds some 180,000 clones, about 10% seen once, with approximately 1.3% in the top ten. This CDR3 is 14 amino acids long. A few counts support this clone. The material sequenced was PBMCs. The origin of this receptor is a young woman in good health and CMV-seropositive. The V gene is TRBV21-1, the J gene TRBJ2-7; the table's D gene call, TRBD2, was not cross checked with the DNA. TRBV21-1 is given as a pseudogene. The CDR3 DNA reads TGTGCCAGCACTCTCGGACTAGCCGACTACGAGCAGTACTTC. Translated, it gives CASTLGLADYEQYF.